These 27 T cell receptor beta chains were all obtained from the same sample, sequenced in a study of T cells in women clearing cervical HPV infection. Only in-frame clones appear in the TCRdb table, and some are missing; sequencing was by immunoSEQ multiplex PCR. In total, the table holds roughly 12,000 clones. Material: blood buffy coat. These receptor sequences come from a woman between 18 and 70 years old with a cervical HPV16 infection that either progressed to CIN3+ or cleared (not recorded which).

Concerning this clone itself: Coverage ceases 3 residues before the CDR3 finishes, and the germline J gene fills in the end. The chain couples TRBV30 to TRBJ1-1, with no clear D. Per germline, CDR1 GTSNPN and CDR2 SVGIG (reference sequence). The CDR3 consists of 11 residues. This chain's CDR3 is CAWSVERWAFF. Incomplete CDR3 DNA: TGTGCCTGGAGTGTCGAGCGATGG. The full variable domain, rest sourced from reference TRBV30 and TRBJ1-1, is SQTIHQWPATLVQPVGSPLSLECTVEGTSNPNLYWYRQAAGRGLQLLFYSVGIGQISSEVPQNLSASRPQDRQFILSSKKLLLSDSGFYLCAWSVERWAFFGQGTRLTVV.

Judged by frequency, this clone is medium-sized. Read data end 3 residues before the CDR3 end; the end is taken from the germline J gene. The V and J genes are TRBV18 and TRBJ2-5, with D hard to call. Germline V CDR1 and CDR2: KGHSH, LQKENI. Trimming removed 3 bases at V and 6 bases at J, with 11 bases between. CDR3 length: 13 residues. CDR3 sequence reads: CASSPQGPQTQYF. The sequenced part of the CDR3 DNA is TGTGCCAGCTCACCCCAAGGGCCTCAGACC. Drawing the rest from reference TRBV18 and TRBJ2-5, the complete variable domain is NAGVMQNPRHLVRRRGQEARLRCSPMKGHSHVYWYRQLPEEGLKFMVYLQKENIIDESGMPKERFSAEFPKEGPSILRIQQVVRGDSAAYFCASSPQGPQTQYFGPGTRLLVL.

Turning to this clone: The CDR3 extends 3 residues past the end of the read, so its final part is completed from the germline J gene. The chain couples TRBV7-2 to TRBJ1-5; D gene uncertain. Germline loops: CDR1 SGHTA, CDR2 FQGNSA. V shed 3 bases and J shed 5 bases, with 8 bases lying between them. CDR3 size: 13 residues. The chain's CDR3 is CASSFEAYQPQHF. Partial CDR3 DNA: TGTGCCAGCAGCTTCGAAGCTTATCAGCCC.

Concerning this clone itself: Coverage ceases 3 residues before the CDR3 finishes, and the germline J gene fills in the end. The rearrangement uses TRBV2 and TRBJ1-4; D call uncertain. Between the trimmed V and J ends, which lost 7 bases and 8 bases, there was a span of 11 bases. Germline CDR1 is SNHLY and CDR2 is FYNNEI. The CDR3 length is 12 residues. The sequenced part of the CDR3 DNA is TGTGCCAGCACCTTGTCGGGGGAAAAA. Amino acids: CASTLSGEK. The whole CDR3 is CASTLSGEKLFF.

Points on this clone: Read coverage stops 3 residues before the CDR3 terminus; the germline J gene supplies the remainder. The chain carries TRBV20-1 and TRBJ2-5, with a possible D match to TRBD2 (5 bases). V dropped 0 bases and J dropped 3 bases, with 14 bases sitting between them. The germline V gene has CDR1 DFQATT and CDR2 SNEGSKA (reference sequence). This CDR3 region has 15 residues. The CDR3 DNA, read in part, is TGCAGTGCTAGAGATTCCCGGGGTTTAGAAGAGACC. Amino acids: CSARDSRGLEET. The entire CDR3 is CSARDSRGLEETQYF.

For this clone: The sequenced fragment ends 3 residues before the CDR3 boundary, so the rest is inferred from the germline J gene. This rearrangement joins TRBV7-2 to TRBJ2-1; D might be TRBD2 (6 bases). CDR1 and CDR2 (germline): SGHTA, FQGNSA. The CDR3 is 15 amino acids. V gave up 1 base and J gave up 1 base, with 8 bases separating them. CDR3 bases read: TGTGCCAGCAGCTTAGTGGGGGGATCCTACAATGAG. Translating it yields CASSLVGGSYNE. From start to end, the CDR3 is CASSLVGGSYNEQFF.

On this clone itself: Read data end 3 residues before the CDR3 end; the end is taken from the germline J gene. The J gene is TRBJ2-3, the V gene TRBV5-6; TRBD1 matches 7 bases. V dropped 4 bases and J dropped 1; count of bases not matched to a gene: 6. The CDR3 has 15 residues. The germline CDR1 and CDR2 sequences are SGHDT and YYEEEE. The sequenced CDR3 bases are TGTGCCAGCAGCCGGACAGGCATCGGCACAGATACG. Translation gives CASSRTGIGTDT. The whole CDR3 sequence is CASSRTGIGTDTQYF.

For this clone: With the read ending 3 residues before the CDR3 end, the germline J gene is used to fill in that end. The chain has TRBV5-1 and TRBJ2-5; 9 nucleotides align to TRBD2. Trimming took 3 bases from V and 2 from J; bases not matched to a gene: 5. The V gene's germline CDR1 is SGHRS and CDR2 YFSETQ. The CDR3 is 15 residues long. The CDR3 here is CASSSLAGDQETQYF. The covered CDR3 bases are TGCGCCAGCAGCTCTTTAGCGGGGGATCAAGAGACC.

A note on this clone: The read ends 3 residues before the CDR3 terminus; that terminus is restored from the germline J gene. This chain connects TRBV18 to TRBJ2-5; 9 positions match TRBD2. V lost 3 bases and J lost 5; bases outside the gene matches: 7. Germline-derived CDR1 and CDR2 are KGHSH and LQKENI. CDR3 length equals 15 residues. CDR3 DNA (partial): TGTGCCAGCTCACCGCGGGGGGGGACGGAGGAGACC. This encodes CASSPRGGTEET. The complete CDR3 reads CASSPRGGTEETQYF.

In regard to this clone: The read halts 3 residues ahead of the CDR3 end, with the missing end drawn from the germline J gene. This chain links TRBV11-3 with TRBJ2-1; a possible D gene is TRBD2 (6 bases). Looked up from germline, CDR1 is SGHNT and CDR2 is YENEEA. The CDR3 length is 14 residues. Between the trimmed V and J ends, which lost 8 bases and 4 bases, there was a span of 15 bases. CDR3 residues: CASGTGGTYNEQFF. CDR3 DNA, as far as it was read: TGTGCCAGCGGGACTGGGGGGACTTACAATGAG.

Points on this clone: Read sequence stops 3 residues before the CDR3 end, and the germline J gene provides the missing end. The J gene is TRBJ1-1, the V gene TRBV11-2; 7 nucleotides agree with TRBD1. CDR1 and CDR2 from the germline V gene are SGHAT and FQNNGV. Trimming at V came to 2 bases and at J to 1 base, leaving 4 bases not matched to a gene. This CDR3 has 15 residues. The sequenced CDR3 bases are TGTGCCAGCAGCTTAACTACAGGGGCGAACACTGAA. Its translation is CASSLTTGANTE. The entire CDR3 sequence reads CASSLTTGANTEAFF.

As for this clone: The read falls 3 residues short of the CDR3 end, and the missing part is taken from the germline J gene. The chain links TRBV7-9 to TRBJ2-7; 9 positions agree with TRBD1. Trimming removed 7 bases from V and 2 bases from J; junction bases left unmatched: 9. The CDR3 extends over 15 amino acids. Germline CDR1 SEHNR, CDR2 FQNEAQ (reference sequence). The CDR3 region is CASIKDGTGTYEQYF. CDR3 bases read: TGTGCCAGCATCAAAGACGGGACAGGGACCTACGAG.

This clone counts as medium-sized by frequency. The CDR3: CASSPFRPTSTDTQYF. CDR3 bases read: TGTGCCAGCTCACCATTTAGGCCGACTAGCACAGATACG. This chain connects TRBV18 to TRBJ2-3; D is unclear. The CDR3 end is not reached by the read, which stops 3 residues before it; the germline J gene fills it in. The CDR3 sequence is 16 residues long. CDR1 and CDR2 (germline): KGHSH, LQKENI. V was pared by 2 bases and J by 0 bases, with 12 bases between.

Note on this clone: The sequence runs out 3 residues before the end of the CDR3; the remainder is reconstructed from the germline J gene. The chain couples TRBV28 to TRBJ1-5; D unresolved. The CDR3 runs to 13 residues. Trimming pared 1 base from V and 5 bases from J, leaving 6 bases between. The germline V gene encodes CDR1 MDHEN and CDR2 SYDVKM. The part of the CDR3 DNA that was read is TGTGCCAGCAGTTTATCCCCCGATCAGCCC. It translates to CASSLSPDQP. The full CDR3 is CASSLSPDQPQHF.

Regarding this clone: With the read ending 3 residues before the CDR3 end, the germline J gene is used to fill in that end. The rearrangement uses TRBV20-1 and TRBJ2-5, with 9 positions matching TRBD2. V trimming: 2 bases; J trimming: 4 bases; junction bases outside the gene matches: 8. Per germline, CDR1 DFQATT and CDR2 SNEGSKA (reference sequence). This CDR3 spans 15 amino acids. CDR3 DNA, as far as it was read: TGCAGTGCTAGACCCCTCGCGGGAGGGAGAGAGACC. Its protein product is CSARPLAGGRET. The CDR3 in its entirety is CSARPLAGGRETQYF.

As regards this clone: The read ends 3 residues early relative to the CDR3; the germline J gene fills the gap. The chain couples TRBV2 to TRBJ1-2; a possible D gene is TRBD1 (6 bases). This CDR3 is built from 17 residues. The germline gives CDR1 SNHLY, CDR2 FYNNEI. The CDR3: CASSAPLGGGGWGTYTF. The DNA read from the CDR3 is TGTGCCAGCTCCGCCCCCCTAGGGGGGGGTGGTTGGGGTACC.

As regards this clone: The sequenced fragment ends 3 residues before the CDR3 boundary, so the rest is inferred from the germline J gene. The chain recombines TRBV7-3 with TRBJ2-3; weak D call: TRBD2 (6 bases). Germline values: CDR1 SGHTA, CDR2 FQGTGA. The CDR3 totals 15 residues. V dropped 4 bases and J dropped 6 bases, with 17 bases sitting between them. CDR3 DNA (partial): TGTGCCAGCAGCTCGGCCACAACTAGCCGCGATACG. It codes for CASSSATTSRDT. In full, the CDR3 is CASSSATTSRDTQYF.

Note on this clone: The CDR3 goes on 3 residues after the read ends, and that part is filled in from the germline J gene. V gene TRBV5-6 combines with J gene TRBJ2-7; D not resolved. CDR1 is SGHDT, CDR2 YYEEEE, per germline. The CDR3 has 11 amino acids. The V end was cut by 3 bases, the J end by 4 bases, with 5 bases between. The CDR3 spells CASSSQYEQYF. The part of the CDR3 DNA that was read is TGTGCCAGCAGCTCCCAGTACGAG.

With respect to this clone: The read gets to within 3 residues of the CDR3 end, and the germline J gene fills in the rest. This rearrangement joins TRBV2 to TRBJ1-5, with 9 bases identical to TRBD1. Germline values: CDR1 SNHLY, CDR2 FYNNEI. CDR3 size: 13 residues. The V segment lost 8 bases and the J segment 7 bases; nucleotides outside the gene matches: 6. CDR3: CASGRDRDQPQHF. The part of the CDR3 DNA that was read is TGTGCCAGCGGTCGGGACAGGGACCAGCCC.

As regards this clone: With the read ending 3 residues before the CDR3 end, the germline J gene is used to fill in that end. This rearrangement joins TRBV11-2 to TRBJ1-6; TRBD1 agrees at 10 bases. The V segment lost 4 bases and the J segment 10 bases; nucleotides outside the gene matches: 7. The CDR3 length is 15 residues. Germline V gives CDR1 SGHAT, CDR2 FQNNGV. The chain's CDR3 is CASSSGTGVFSPLHF. The CDR3 bases that were read are TGTGCCAGCAGCTCCGGGACAGGGGTCTTCTCACCC.

Turning to this clone: The read terminates 3 residues ahead of where the CDR3 ends, so the germline J gene completes it. The rearrangement joins TRBV2 to TRBJ2-7; D is ambiguous. CDR3 length equals 17 residues. Germline V gene sequence: CDR1 SNHLY, CDR2 FYNNEI. V dropped 8 bases and J dropped 0 bases, with 23 bases sitting between them. CDR3: CASSETFGPTISYEQYF. CDR3 DNA (partial): TGTGCCAGCTCGGAGACGTTTGGGCCGACGATCTCCTACGAG.

With regard to this clone: The CDR3 extends 3 residues past the end of the read, so its final part is completed from the germline J gene. The chain is built from TRBV2 and TRBJ2-7, with TRBD1 matching over 10 bases. Germline lookup yields CDR1 SNHLY and CDR2 FYNNEI. The CDR3 sequence is 15 residues long. Trimming removed 6 bases from V and 3 bases from J; junction bases left unmatched: 8. The DNA read from the CDR3 is TGTGCCAGCAGCCGTATCGGGACAGGGGACTACGAG. This gives the protein CASSRIGTGDYE. The entire CDR3 is CASSRIGTGDYEQYF.

Note on this clone: The read ends 3 residues shy of where the CDR3 ends; the end is completed using the germline J gene. This chain links TRBV19 with TRBJ1-6; tentative D call: TRBD1 (5 bases). This CDR3 has 17 amino acids. Germline loops: CDR1 LNHDA, CDR2 SQIVND (reference sequence). Trimming pared 3 bases from V and 0 bases from J, leaving 12 bases between. The CDR3 sequence is CASSIVSGSSYNSPLHF. The sequenced part of the CDR3 DNA is TGTGCCAGTAGTATCGTGTCAGGGAGCTCCTATAATTCACCC.

Turning to this clone: The read terminates 3 residues before the CDR3 end, so the remaining end is supplied by the germline J gene. The rearrangement joins TRBV20-1 to TRBJ2-5; 9 bases are a match to TRBD2. In germline, CDR1 is DFQATT, CDR2 SNEGSKA (reference sequence). The V and J ends lost 6 bases and 4 bases, in that order; junction bases with no gene match: 6. The CDR3 loop spans 13 amino acids. The CDR3 is CSASGLAGETQYF. The DNA read from the CDR3 is TGCAGTGCGTCGGGACTAGCAGGAGAGACC.

On this clone itself: The CDR3 extends 3 residues past the end of the read, so its final part is completed from the germline J gene. The rearrangement joins TRBV9 to TRBJ2-1; D is possibly TRBD1 (6 bases). The CDR3 is made up of 15 amino acids. Germline V gene sequence: CDR1 SGDLS, CDR2 YYNGEE. The V end lost 2 bases, the J end lost 1 base, and 10 bases lay between the germline ends. The CDR3 loop is CASSVSTGSYNEQFF. CDR3 DNA, as far as it was read: TGTGCCAGCAGCGTCTCGACAGGTTCCTACAATGAG.

Comment on this clone: Coverage ceases 3 residues before the CDR3 finishes, and the germline J gene fills in the end. This chain links TRBV12-3 or TRBV12-4 with TRBJ2-2; tentatively, D is TRBD1 (5 bases). V was cut by 8 bases and J by 3 bases, with 13 bases left in between. The CDR3 totals 14 residues. The CDR3 DNA, read in part, is TGTGCCAGCGGCCGACAGCCCGACACCGGGGAG. This codes for CASGRQPDTGE. In full, the CDR3 reads CASGRQPDTGELFF.

A note on this clone: The sequence runs out 3 residues before the end of the CDR3; the remainder is reconstructed from the germline J gene. J is TRBJ1-6 and V is TRBV6-1; TRBD1 aligns across 7 bases. The CDR3 sequence is 14 residues long. V shed 4 bases, J shed 10 bases, and the junction held 7 bases outside the gene matches. Germline-derived CDR1 and CDR2 are MNHNS and SASEGT. The covered CDR3 bases are TGTGCCAGCAGTGGCCCAGGGGGAGGATCACCC. It yields the protein CASSGPGGGSP. In full, the CDR3 is CASSGPGGGSPLHF.